This TCR beta chain derives from a study of blood T cell repertoires in COVID-19. Study information: Some COVID-19 samples were acute and others convalescent; all came from the United States, Italy and Spain. The analysed material was cDNA or gDNA that came from T cells, B-cell-depleted T cells, or PBMCs.

The CDR3 is 16 amino acids. Germline values: CDR1 LNHDA, CDR2 SQIVND (reference sequence). After removal of 3 bases from V and 4 bases from J, the junction contained 9 bases not matched to a gene. Only in-frame clones appear in the TCRdb table, and some are missing; sequencing was by immunoSEQ multiplex PCR. Here the sample spans under 80,000 clones, roughly 91% being singletons. V gene TRBV19 combines with J gene TRBJ2-1; 7 bases align to TRBD2. The receptor's source is a human donor in a cohort sampled during active COVID-19. Input material: peripheral blood. CDR3 bases: TGTGCCAGTAGTATTGGTGCGGGGGATTTTTACAATGAGCAGTTCTTC. Translated, it gives CASSIGAGDFYNEQFF.